The rows below give T cell receptor beta chains drawn from one sample of a study of OX40 agonist ivuxolimab in advanced cancers. Produced via immunoSEQ multiplex PCR; TCRdb's table is partial and in-frame only. The data hold some 48,000 clones, with around 79% observed a single time. Sample: CD4+ or CD8+ T cells sorted from blood, taken in a trial of the OX40 agonist ivuxolimab. The receptors come from an adult with an advanced solid tumor such as melanoma, head and neck, liver or kidney cancer. The CDR3 runs from the conserved cysteine through the conserved F or W. Size is stated for part of the rows, as once, few or many counts, or as a class when the clone is expanded.

>TRBV7-3|TRBJ2-1|NA
CASSNNYEQFF
>TRBV4-2|TRBJ2-2|NA
CASSQDVGGRNTGELFF
>TRBV7-8|TRBJ2-7|NA
CASSPTTGTGYEQYF
>TRBV7-2|TRBJ2-5|once
CASSRRTSLETQYF
>TRBV11-1|TRBJ2-2|few
CASSLALRLAGTGELFF
>TRBV19|TRBJ1-5|NA
CASSIPQGGQPQHF
>TRBV6-5|TRBJ2-3|few
CASSKVMGGTDTQYF
>TRBV7-6|TRBJ2-5|NA
CASSSGLRGGTQYF
>TRBV7-6|TRBJ2-4|NA
CASSPGQGTLKSQNIQYF
>TRBV6-5|TRBJ2-2|NA
CASSTLTGKTGELFF
>TRBV25-1|TRBJ2-2|NA
CASSEDRTTGELFF
>TRBV7-2|TRBJ1-5|once
CASSYQGYSNQPQHF
>TRBV25-1|TRBJ2-1|NA
CASSDASSYNEQFF
>TRBV2|TRBJ1-6|NA
CASSEAPRGLSPLHF
>TRBV4-1|TRBJ2-1|NA
CASSPTGTSGSYEQFF
>TRBV27|TRBJ1-5|NA
CASSVRPGNQPQHF
>TRBV29-1|TRBJ1-1|NA
CSVSNGYTEAFF
>TRBV6-5|TRBJ2-7|NA
CASSDQGVSYEQYF
>TRBV5-1|TRBJ1-1|NA
CASSKGLKAFF
>TRBV20-1|TRBJ2-5|NA
CSADSGETQYF
>TRBV10-1|TRBJ1-4|NA
CASTGAPRGRSTNEKLFF